This T cell receptor beta chain was identified during a study of blood T cell repertoires in COVID-19. Study-level information: T cells, B-cell-depleted T cells, or PBMCs provided the cDNA or gDNA that served as material.

Germline V gene data show CDR1 as LGHNA and CDR2 as YNFKEQ. The CDR3 has 23 residues. V shed 4 bases, J shed 1 base, and the junction held 26 bases outside the gene matches. Sequencing used immunoSEQ multiplex PCR; TCRdb keeps in-frame clones, though not all of them. The table lists tens of thousands of clones, 82% of them singletons, with about 10% in the top ten. The sequence was collected from a man in his 60s with acute or convalescent COVID-19. The rearrangement joins TRBV4-2 to TRBJ2-1; 9 bases align to TRBD2. The sequencing input was peripheral blood. CDR3 amino acids: CASSLHPISGIAGVPRSYNEQFF. Written as DNA, the CDR3 is TGTGCCAGCAGCCTACACCCGATCTCAGGGATAGCGGGGGTGCCAAGGTCCTACAATGAGCAGTTCTTC.